This TCR beta chain was sequenced during a study of blood T cell repertoires in COVID-19. Turning to the study itself: Specimens from acute and convalescent COVID-19 originated in the United States, Italy and Spain. PBMCs, B-cell-depleted T cells, or T cells were the source of the cDNA or gDNA that made up the material.

Libraries were prepared by immunoSEQ multiplex PCR; TCRdb keeps only in-frame clonotypes and omits some of them. Of some 260,000 clones in the sample, 82% were seen once. The source of this sequence is a woman between 18 and 29 years old with acute or convalescent COVID-19. Sequences were obtained from peripheral blood.

CDR3 nucleotides: TGTGCCAGCAGCCAGGGCGGTCCCAACGAGCAGTACTTC. This gives the protein CASSQGGPNEQYF. The chain links TRBV6-5 to TRBJ2-7, with D perhaps matching TRBD1 (5 bases). With 6 bases removed from V and 5 bases from J, the gap between germline ends came to 14 bases. The CDR3 spans 13 residues. The germline CDR1 and CDR2 sequences are MNHEY and SVGAGI.